This T cell receptor (beta chain) is from a study of blood T cell repertoires in COVID-19. How the authors handled the data: For nucleated cells, counts were estimated from reference gene primer amplification. Here immunoSEQ multiplex PCR was the method, and the copy in TCRdb shows in-frame clones only, minus some. For V, J and clone size, that table is used; D and trimming come from the DNA. Seen here are around 270,000 clones, 80% to 95% observed once, and the top ten hold around 2.5%. The CDR3 totals 16 residues. The germline V gene encodes CDR1 LGHNA and CDR2 YNFKEQ. Germline trimming cut 2 bases from V and 0 bases from J; bases unmatched to any gene: 4.

The source of this sequence is a person aged 18-30 years with COVID-19, enrolled during active disease. The sequenced sample consisted of peripheral blood. The gene calls are TRBV4-2 and TRBJ2-1; 7 nucleotides agree with TRBD2. The CDR3 region is CASSQQSGVSYNEQFF. CDR3 sequence (DNA): TGTGCCAGCAGCCAACAAAGCGGGGTCTCCTACAATGAGCAGTTCTTC.